The 19 T cell receptor beta chains below come from one sample, sequenced in a study of regulatory T cells in long-lasting Graves disease. According to the study, TCR beta libraries were built with iRepertoire HTBI primers and CDR3-region Arm-PCR. TCRdb reprocessed the multiplex PCR reads via MiXCR and lists one record per CDR3 protein. The sample contains more than 300,000 distinct CDR3 sequences, 10% to 15% of which appear only once. As for time point: newly diagnosed GD, antithyroid drugs for less than 3 months. PBMC-derived RNA was used for the TCR library. This sample was also put to use in a study of T cells in Graves' hyperthyroidism and ophthalmopathy.

This sample comprised peripheral blood mononuclear cells (PBMCs), obtained at new diagnosis, from a patient treated with antithyroid drugs. These receptors were collected from a woman between 18 and 29 years old with Graves disease.

This clonotype occurred many times. CDR3 amino acids: CSARTGLAGGDGTDTQYF. The CDR3 DNA reads TGCAGTGCTAGAACGGGACTAGCGGGCGGGGATGGCACAGATACGCAGTATTTT. The chain links TRBV20-1 to TRBJ2-3; 12 nucleotides match TRBD2. The germline V gene encodes CDR1 DFQATT and CDR2 SNEGSKA (reference sequence). The CDR3 is 18 residues long. V lost 2 bases to trimming and J lost 1 base; unmatched junction nucleotides: 10.

This clonotype was counted a few times. Possible read error: a much larger clone is one base away. CDR3 amino acids: CSAWVLNTEAFF. The CDR3 DNA sequence: TGCAGTGCCTGGGTTCTGAACACTGAAGCTTTCTTT. The chain is built from TRBV20-1 and TRBJ1-1, with D uncertain. There are 12 residues in the CDR3. Trimming cost V 6 bases and J 0 bases, with 8 bases left between them. The germline CDR1 and CDR2 sequences are DFQATT and SNEGSKA (reference sequence).

At least ten counts were recorded for this clonotype. CDR3 bases: TGTGCCAGCAGCCAAGGGAGCGTCTTCGGCTACACCTTC. This translates into CASSQGSVFGYTF. V usage is TRBV4-2 and J usage is TRBJ1-2; no clear D. There are 13 residues in the CDR3. V was cut by 1 base and J by 8 bases, with 11 bases left in between. Looked up from germline, CDR1 is LGHNA and CDR2 is YNFKEQ.

At least ten counts were recorded for this clonotype. CDR3 sequence reads: CASSPLHSSQEAFF. In nucleotides, the CDR3 is TGTGCCAGCAGTCCCCTCCACAGCTCCCAAGAAGCTTTCTTT. This chain uses TRBV12-3 or TRBV12-4 with TRBJ1-1; D not certain. Trimming took off 5 bases at V and 8 bases at J, with 18 bases between the two ends. This CDR3 has 14 residues.

This clonotype was recorded many times. The rearrangement joins TRBV6-5 to TRBJ2-1, with D possibly matching TRBD1 (8 bases). Per the germline V gene, CDR1 is MNHEY and CDR2 is SVGAGI. With 2 bases removed from V and 5 bases from J, the gap between germline ends came to 19 bases. This CDR3 region has 17 residues. DNA of the CDR3: TGTGCCAGCAGTTACCGCCCCGGACAGGGACTAAACAATGAGCAGTTCTTC. Translated, it gives CASSYRPGQGLNNEQFF.

V is TRBV20-1 and J is TRBJ1-6; 7 nucleotides align to TRBD1. The CDR3 is 17 residues long. The trim removed 5 bases at V and 8 bases at J, leaving 18 bases unmatched. CDR1 is DFQATT and CDR2 is SNEGSKA in the germline V gene (reference sequence). The CDR3: CSAHIRGVDAFDSPLHF. The CDR3 DNA is TGCAGTGCTCACATCAGGGGGGTGGACGCGTTCGATTCACCCCTCCACTTT.

This clonotype has ten or more counts. J is TRBJ2-1 and V is TRBV6-2 or TRBV6-3; D ambiguous. The CDR3 has 16 amino acids. Germline-derived CDR1 and CDR2 are MNHEY and SVGEGT. The germline V and J ends were trimmed by 2 bases and 0 bases, with 11 bases remaining between them. DNA of the CDR3: TGTGCCAGCAGTTACCCCTGGGGAAGCTCCTACAATGAGCAGTTCTTC. Translation gives CASSYPWGSSYNEQFF.

This clonotype showed up many times. This chain uses TRBV28 with TRBJ2-1; 10 bases map to TRBD1. Germline trimming cut 4 bases from V and 0 bases from J; bases unmatched to any gene: 12. Looked up from germline, CDR1 is MDHEN and CDR2 is SYDVKM. The CDR3 has 19 amino acids. The CDR3 reads CASSSTPRDRGRSYNEQFF. In DNA, the CDR3 is TGTGCCAGCAGTTCCACCCCGAGGGACAGGGGCCGCTCCTACAATGAGCAGTTCTTC.

This clonotype was picked up many times. The chain is built from TRBV6-1 and TRBJ1-1, with TRBD1 as a possible D gene (5 bases). The germline CDR1 and CDR2 sequences are MNHNS and SASEGT. The V end lost 6 bases, the J end lost 3 bases, and 14 bases lay between the germline ends. The CDR3 has 14 residues. In DNA form, the CDR3 reads TGTGCCAGCAGCCCGACAGTCAGGCACACTGAAGCTTTCTTT. Its protein product is CASSPTVRHTEAFF.

The table lists this clonotype with many counts. The genes are TRBV28 and TRBJ1-5, with a tentative D call TRBD1 (6 bases). This CDR3 is built from 14 residues. The V gene lost 1 base and the J gene lost 5 bases, with 9 bases spanning the gap. CDR1 MDHEN and CDR2 SYDVKM come from the germline V gene. Here the CDR3 reads CASSLSGAYQPQHF. CDR3 nucleotide sequence: TGTGCCAGCAGTTTATCAGGGGCGTATCAGCCCCAGCATTTT.

J is TRBJ2-3 and V is TRBV24-1; 8 nucleotides align to TRBD2. Germline V lookup: CDR1 KGHDR, CDR2 SFDVKD. The V gene end was trimmed by 4 bases and the J gene end by 9 bases; junction bases not matched to a gene: 8. The CDR3 runs 14 residues. This chain's CDR3 is CATSDSGGPPTQYF. The CDR3 DNA is TGTGCCACCAGTGACTCGGGGGGGCCCCCGACGCAGTATTTT.

Remarks on this clonotype: It may be a read error: a sequence one base away is much more abundant. Because it lacks the conserved phenylalanine or tryptophan at the end, this CDR3 is likely a read error. The chain carries TRBV11-2 and TRBJ1-5, with a tentative D call TRBD1 (5 bases). V shed 4 bases and J shed 4 bases, with 14 bases lying between them. Germline V gene lookup returns CDR1 SGHAT and CDR2 FQNNGV. The CDR3 loop spans 15 amino acids. The CDR3 loop is CASSSQPGGNQPQHS. The DNA of the CDR3 is TGTGCCAGCAGCTCCCAGCCCGGGGGTAATCAGCCCCAGCATTCT.

This chain connects TRBV9 to TRBJ2-3; 7 positions agree with TRBD2. V was pared by 0 bases and J by 5 bases, with 6 bases of the junction left unmatched. In germline, CDR1 is SGDLS, CDR2 YYNGEE. The CDR3 length is 15 residues. The CDR3 reads CASSVAGLGGDTQYF. The CDR3 DNA reads TGTGCCAGCAGCGTAGCTGGACTAGGAGGAGATACGCAGTATTTT.

This clonotype was counted at least ten times. The chain has TRBV20-1 and TRBJ1-6; D is possibly TRBD1 (6 bases). Trimming left V 6 bases short and J 7 bases short, with 13 bases between. This CDR3 has 13 residues. The germline CDR1 and CDR2 sequences are DFQATT and SNEGSKA (reference sequence). The CDR3 region has the DNA TGCAGTGCCCCGGACAGCAGAAATTCACCCCTCCACTTT. It translates to CSAPDSRNSPLHF.

The chain is built from TRBV7-9 and TRBJ2-1; the D gene could be TRBD1 or TRBD2 (6 bases each). The CDR3 consists of 13 residues. Trimming cost V 3 bases and J 5 bases, with 8 bases left between them. From germline, CDR1 is SEHNR and CDR2 FQNEAQ (reference sequence). This CDR3 is CASSFGGNNEQFF. CDR3 nucleotide sequence: TGTGCCAGCAGCTTCGGGGGCAACAATGAGCAGTTCTTC.

There are many counts of this clonotype. The chain combines TRBV6-5 with TRBJ2-5; D is unresolved. Germline V gene lookup returns CDR1 MNHEY and CDR2 SVGAGI. V lost 0 bases, J lost 1 base, and 21 bases lay in between. The CDR3 runs 19 residues. The CDR3 loop is CASSYSYESQLETQETQYF. CDR3 in DNA: TGTGCCAGCAGTTACTCGTACGAATCCCAGCTGGAGACCCAAGAGACCCAGTACTTC.

There are many counts of this clonotype. The chain couples TRBV28 to TRBJ2-3; D is undetermined. This CDR3 contains 18 residues. In germline, CDR1 is MDHEN, CDR2 SYDVKM. V was pared by 1 base and J by 2 bases, with 19 bases between. CDR3 sequence (DNA): TGTGCCAGCAGTTTATCCCATCGACGGGCCACCTTCACAGATACGCAGTATTTT. Protein: CASSLSHRRATFTDTQYF.

This clonotype was counted ten times or more. The chain combines TRBV19 with TRBJ2-1, with D unclear. Germline V gives CDR1 LNHDA, CDR2 SQIVND (reference sequence). Trimming stripped 3 bases from V and 4 bases from J, with 13 bases between. This CDR3 contains 15 residues. CDR3 loop: CASSIGAATYNEQFF. The CDR3 DNA follows: TGTGCCAGTAGTATCGGAGCTGCGACTTACAATGAGCAGTTCTTC.

This clonotype was detected many times. The chain links TRBV20-1 to TRBJ2-3; a weak D match, TRBD2 (5 bases). CDR1 and CDR2 (germline): DFQATT, SNEGSKA (reference sequence). V lost 4 bases and J 2 bases, leaving 13 bases between the germline ends. The CDR3 runs 14 residues. The CDR3 protein is CSAKNPDSTDTQYF. The DNA of the CDR3 is TGCAGTGCTAAAAACCCGGACTCCACAGATACGCAGTATTTT.